This T cell receptor (beta chain) is from a study of blood T cell repertoires in COVID-19. Turning to the study itself: Donors in the United States, Italy and Spain gave samples during acute or convalescent COVID-19. In each case, the material was cDNA or gDNA derived from T cells, B-cell-depleted T cells, or PBMCs.

Patients from Seattle were sampled longitudinally, starting during active infection. The length of the CDR3 is 16 residues. J lost 4 bases, V lost 6 bases, and 8 bases had no gene match. Germline V lookup: CDR1 LNHDA, CDR2 SQIVND (reference sequence). Original data processing: Reference gene primer amplification gave estimated nucleated cell counts. TCRdb's copy holds only in-frame clones and misses some; the assay was immunoSEQ multiplex PCR. For V, J and clone size, that table is used; D and trimming come from the DNA. The table includes some 180,000 clones, approximately 88% detected once. The sequence came from a middle-aged woman with COVID-19, enrolled during active disease. The sequencing input was peripheral blood. V gene TRBV19 combines with J gene TRBJ2-1; 11 bases are a match to TRBD2. The CDR3 is CASRRSGTSGYNEQFF. CDR3 nucleotides: TGTGCCAGTAGGAGATCCGGGACTAGCGGATACAATGAGCAGTTCTTC.